This entry lists 6 T cell receptor beta chains sequenced from one sample in a study of OX40 agonist ivuxolimab in advanced cancers. Profiled with immunoSEQ multiplex PCR; TCRdb holds only in-frame clones, not every one. The sample contains some 42,000 clones, roughly 84% of which appear only once. The sample here was CD4+ or CD8+ T cells sorted from blood, taken in a trial of the OX40 agonist ivuxolimab. These receptor sequences come from an adult with an advanced solid tumor such as melanoma, head and neck, liver or kidney cancer.

The chain combines TRBV28 with TRBJ2-7; TRBD1 might be the D (6 bases). Germline V CDR1 and CDR2: MDHEN, SYDVKM. Trimming stripped 6 bases from V and 0 bases from J, with 15 bases between. The CDR3 has 15 amino acids. CDR3 amino acids: CASSPDRTSSYEQYV. The CDR3 DNA is TGTGCCAGCAGCCCGGACAGAACGAGCTCCTACGAGCAGTACGTC.

The chain uses TRBV5-1 and TRBJ2-7, with 7 bases that match TRBD1. After removal of 4 bases from V and 2 bases from J, the junction contained 6 bases not matched to a gene. Looked up from germline, CDR1 is SGHRS and CDR2 is YFSETQ. This CDR3 is built from 14 residues. DNA of the CDR3: TGCGCCAGCAGCCAAGACAGGGTTACCTACGAGCAGTACTTC. Translating it yields CASSQDRVTYEQYF.

Here the CDR3 DNA reads TGTGCCAGCAGCTTGGAAGGGCTTGGGTGGACCCAGTACTTC. Protein sequence: CASSLEGLGWTQYF. The chain has TRBV5-4 and TRBJ2-5; D is undetermined. V gave up 0 bases and J gave up 7 bases, with 13 bases separating them. Per the germline V gene, CDR1 is SGHNT and CDR2 is YYREEE (reference sequence). The CDR3 length is 14 residues.

The J gene is TRBJ1-1, the V gene TRBV7-8; no definite D call. The germline V gene has CDR1 SGHVS and CDR2 FQNEAQ. V was shortened by 2 bases and J by 7 bases, with 14 bases between the two germline ends. The CDR3 runs to 14 residues. CDR3 coding DNA: TGTGCCAGCAGCTTACTCGCGATGTCCGATGAAGCTTTCTTT. Amino acids: CASSLLAMSDEAFF.

This sequence joins TRBV5-6 and TRBJ1-5; 8 bases line up with TRBD1. The J segment lost 7 bases and the V segment lost 7 bases, leaving 10 bases of the junction unmatched. The CDR3 covers 14 residues. Germline values: CDR1 SGHDT, CDR2 YYEEEE. As DNA, the CDR3 is TGTGCCAGCTGCCAGACAGGGGCGGAGCAGCCCCAGCATTTT. Its protein product is CASCQTGAEQPQHF.

The gene calls are TRBV19 and TRBJ2-3, with D possibly TRBD1 on 5 matching bases. V dropped 2 bases and J dropped 1 base, with 10 bases sitting between them. The CDR3 is made up of 15 amino acids. CDR1 is LNHDA and CDR2 is SQIVND in the germline V gene (reference sequence). This CDR3 is CASSISGAGTDTQYF. CDR3 in DNA: TGTGCCAGTAGTATAAGTGGGGCGGGCACAGATACGCAGTATTTT.